Shown below are 25 T cell receptor beta chains from a single sample sequenced in a study of T cells in Graves' hyperthyroidism and ophthalmopathy. RNA transcripts yielded amplified TCR beta CDR3 regions. The TCR CDR3 first-round RT-PCR relied on the HTBI primer set. TCRdb reprocessed the multiplex PCR reads with MiXCR, giving one entry per CDR3 protein. The sample contains hundreds of thousands of distinct CDR3 sequences, more than 15% of which appear only once. The specimen was blood. The receptors originated from a woman between 35 and 50 years old with Graves' ophthalmopathy.

Ten or more counts support this clonotype. The CDR3 sequence is CASSQSTGHYEQYF. The CDR3 DNA reads TGCGCCAGCAGCCAATCGACAGGGCACTACGAGCAGTACTTC. V gene TRBV4-1 combines with J gene TRBJ2-7, with 7 bases matching TRBD1. This CDR3 spans 14 amino acids. Germline trimming cut 2 bases from V and 3 bases from J; bases unmatched to any gene: 4. Germline values: CDR1 MGHRA, CDR2 YSYEKL.

Ten or more counts support this clonotype. The chain uses TRBV12-3 or TRBV12-4 and TRBJ1-2; D might be TRBD1 (5 bases). V lost 2 bases to trimming and J lost 7 bases, with 11 bases between them. There are 13 residues in the CDR3. The CDR3 is CASSLQGVGGYTF. Here the CDR3 DNA reads TGTGCCAGCAGTTTACAGGGCGTTGGTGGCTACACCTTC.

As for this clonotype: This may stem from a read error, because a much larger clone lies one nucleotide away. The chain uses TRBV3-1 and TRBJ1-6; D call uncertain. Germline CDR1 LGHDT, CDR2 YNNKEL (reference sequence). The CDR3 totals 14 residues. CDR3 sequence: CASGQPGGRTPLHF. CDR3 coding DNA: TGTGCCAGCGGCCAGCCGGGAGGGAGGACACCCCTCCACTTT.

The chain uses TRBV6-1 and TRBJ2-1, with 12 bases that match TRBD2. The CDR3 length is 20 residues. With 1 base clipped from V and 5 bases from J, the junction kept 15 bases outside the gene matches. Germline V gene sequence: CDR1 MNHNS, CDR2 SASEGT. Written as DNA, the CDR3 is TGTGCCAGCAGTGAAGAGGGGCGGCTAGCGGGGGGGCCTAGGAACAATGAGCAGTTCTTC. It encodes CASSEEGRLAGGPRNNEQFF.

This clonotype was observed at least ten times. The chain combines TRBV2 with TRBJ2-1; 11 bases fit TRBD1. The CDR3 contains 13 residues. V lost 6 bases to trimming and J lost 8 bases; unmatched junction nucleotides: 3. In germline, CDR1 is SNHLY, CDR2 FYNNEI. The DNA for the CDR3 is TGTGCCAGCAGCCGGGACAGGGGGGATGAGCAGTTCTTC. Translation: CASSRDRGDEQFF.

This clonotype occurred many times. This chain links TRBV2 with TRBJ2-6, with 7 bases lining up with TRBD1. Trimming removed 7 bases from V and 0 bases from J; junction bases left unmatched: 6. Per germline, CDR1 SNHLY and CDR2 FYNNEI. CDR3 length: 16 residues. The CDR3 nucleotides read TGTGCCAGCACCGGGACAGTCTCCTCTGGGGCCAACGTCCTGACTTTC. Its translation: CASTGTVSSGANVLTF.

Ten or more counts support this clonotype. J is TRBJ2-3 and V is TRBV12-3 or TRBV12-4; unclear D gene. CDR3 size: 16 residues. With 6 bases removed from V and 0 bases from J, the gap between germline ends came to 16 bases. CDR3 nucleotides: TGTGCCAGCAGCCCCAGTGGCGGCACTAGCACAGATACGCAGTATTTT. Its translation is CASSPSGGTSTDTQYF.

This clonotype has a count of ten or more. This sequence joins TRBV7-8 and TRBJ2-2; 8 bases line up with TRBD2. Germline V lookup: CDR1 SGHVS, CDR2 FQNEAQ. The V segment lost 8 bases and the J segment 4 bases; nucleotides outside the gene matches: 9. The CDR3 consists of 15 residues. CDR3 loop: CASEWGSGSTGELFF. The CDR3 DNA follows: TGTGCCAGCGAATGGGGCAGCGGGAGCACCGGGGAGCTGTTTTTT. The complete variable domain, with remaining parts taken from reference TRBV7-8 and TRBJ2-2, reads GAGVSQSPRYKVAKRGQDVALRCDPISGHVSLFWYQQALGQGPEFLTYFQNEAQLDKSGLPSDRFFAERPEGSVSTLKIQRTQQEDSAVYLCASEWGSGSTGELFFGEGSRLTVL.

Of note for this clonotype: This could be a read error, since a much larger clone is one nucleotide away. V usage is TRBV3-1 and J usage is TRBJ2-2; D possibly corresponds to TRBD2 (5 bases). Germline V gives CDR1 LGHDT, CDR2 YNNKEL (reference sequence). The CDR3 contains 15 residues. The V end lost 4 bases, the J end lost 13 bases, and 22 bases lay between the germline ends. CDR3 region: CASSPTRSSARGLFF. As DNA, the CDR3 is TGTGCCAGCAGCCCTACACGATCGTCTGCACGGGGGCTGTTTTTT.

The genes are TRBV6-2 or TRBV6-3 and TRBJ2-6, with 7 nucleotides matching TRBD2. The CDR3 runs to 17 residues. Germline values: CDR1 MNHEY, CDR2 SVGEGT. J lost 0 bases, V lost 2 bases, and 4 bases had no gene match. In DNA form, the CDR3 reads TGTGCCAGCAGTTACCCGGGAGGTAGCTCTGGGGCCAACGTCCTGACTTTC. This translates into CASSYPGGSSGANVLTF.

V is TRBV7-2 and J is TRBJ2-3; TRBD2 is a possible D gene (7 bases). V was shortened by 5 bases and J by 1 base, with 13 bases between the two germline ends. CDR3 length: 15 amino acids. Germline CDR1 is SGHTA and CDR2 is FQGNSA. CDR3 sequence reads: CASSTGGGGTDTQYF. CDR3 bases: TGTGCCAGCAGCACTGGGGGGGGCGGCACAGATACGCAGTATTTT.

J is TRBJ2-7 and V is TRBV19; 13 nucleotides match TRBD2. Per germline, CDR1 LNHDA and CDR2 SQIVND (reference sequence). The CDR3 has 15 amino acids. V lost 5 bases and J lost 6; bases outside the gene matches: 7. The CDR3 bases are TGTGCCAGTAGTTCCGGGACTAGCGGGGATTCCGAGCAGTACTTC. Its protein product is CASSSGTSGDSEQYF.

V is TRBV2 and J is TRBJ2-2; perhaps TRBD2 as D (7 bases). Per germline, CDR1 SNHLY and CDR2 FYNNEI. Between the trimmed V and J ends, which lost 6 bases and 5 bases, there was a span of 16 bases. The CDR3 extends over 15 amino acids. The CDR3 DNA reads TGTGCCAGCAGCTTAGGGGGTAGCGGGACCGGGGAGCTGTTTTTT. Translated: CASSLGGSGTGELFF.

The table lists this clonotype with many counts. V gene TRBV10-3 combines with J gene TRBJ1-1, with 9 bases aligning to TRBD1. The CDR3 runs 14 residues. The germline CDR1 and CDR2 sequences are ENHRY and SYGVKD. V lost 5 bases and J lost 4; bases outside the gene matches: 5. CDR3 sequence: CAISQMTGGTEAFF. CDR3 coding DNA: TGTGCCATCAGTCAGATGACAGGGGGCACTGAAGCTTTCTTT.

This chain links TRBV7-8 with TRBJ1-3, with D tentatively TRBD1 (5 bases). V lost 6 bases and J 0 bases, leaving 18 bases between the germline ends. This CDR3 comprises 17 residues. Germline CDR1 is SGHVS and CDR2 is FQNEAQ. For the CDR3, the DNA is TGTGCCAGCAGAGGCACAGGTTTTTTCTCCTCTGGAAACACCATATATTTT. It specifies CASRGTGFFSSGNTIYF. Full variable domain (remainder filled in from reference TRBV7-8 and TRBJ1-3): GAGVSQSPRYKVAKRGQDVALRCDPISGHVSLFWYQQALGQGPEFLTYFQNEAQLDKSGLPSDRFFAERPEGSVSTLKIQRTQQEDSAVYLCASRGTGFFSSGNTIYFGEGSWLTVV.

This clonotype was counted many times. The CDR3 loop reads CASVTGQSTGELFF. The CDR3 region has the DNA TGTGCCAGCGTCACCGGACAGTCCACCGGGGAGCTGTTTTTT. V usage is TRBV6-1 and J usage is TRBJ2-2; a weak D match, TRBD1 (6 bases). CDR1 is MNHNS and CDR2 is SASEGT in the germline V gene. The CDR3 extends over 14 amino acids. Deletions cut 8 bases from V and 4 bases from J, with 14 bases between.

V gene TRBV3-1 combines with J gene TRBJ2-2, with 13 positions matching TRBD2. Germline lookup yields CDR1 LGHDT and CDR2 YNNKEL (reference sequence). The CDR3 covers 18 residues. Trimming at V came to 6 bases and at J to 7 bases, leaving 14 bases not matched to a gene. CDR3 coding DNA: TGTGCCAGCAGACTAAAACGACTAGCGGGGGGTGCGATCGGGGAGCTGTTTTTT. The encoded protein is CASRLKRLAGGAIGELFF.

This clonotype was observed many times. The genes are TRBV2 and TRBJ2-1; a weak D match, TRBD1 (6 bases). Germline V gene data show CDR1 as SNHLY and CDR2 as FYNNEI. The CDR3 has 12 residues. Trimming took off 7 bases at V and 10 bases at J, with 14 bases between the two ends. The DNA of the CDR3 is TGTGCCAGCAAACCGGACAGTGACGAGCAGTTCTTC. Translated, it gives CASKPDSDEQFF.

V usage is TRBV12-3 or TRBV12-4 and J usage is TRBJ1-2; tentative D call: TRBD1 (6 bases). V lost 1 base, J lost 1 base, and 16 bases lay in between. The CDR3 covers 17 residues. The DNA for the CDR3 is TGTGCCAGCAGTTTAGTAGGGGGAGAGGAATTTAACTATGGCTACACCTTC. Translation: CASSLVGGEEFNYGYTF.

The chain carries TRBV9 and TRBJ2-3; D is unresolved. Looked up from germline, CDR1 is SGDLS and CDR2 is YYNGEE. This CDR3 spans 14 amino acids. The V end was cut by 1 base, the J end by 3 bases, with 9 bases between. DNA of the CDR3: TGTGCCAGCAGCGTACCAGGAATAACAGATACGCAGTATTTT. Protein sequence: CASSVPGITDTQYF.

The sample holds many counts of this clonotype. The chain has TRBV27 and TRBJ1-6; 10 positions agree with TRBD1. V dropped 5 bases and J dropped 10; count of bases not matched to a gene: 5. The CDR3 length is 14 residues. Per germline, CDR1 MNHEY and CDR2 SMNVEV (reference sequence). CDR3 region: CASSNRDRGSPLHF. For the CDR3, the DNA is TGTGCCAGCAGTAACCGGGACAGGGGATCACCCCTCCACTTT.

This clonotype showed up just a few times. The V and J genes are TRBV5-1 and TRBJ2-7, with D possibly matching TRBD1 (6 bases). Trimming removed 3 bases from V and 2 bases from J, with 12 bases in between. Germline CDR1 SGHRS, CDR2 YFSETQ. The CDR3 consists of 14 residues. The CDR3 coding sequence is TGCGCCAGCAGCTCGGACAGAGCCGCCTACGAGCAGTACTTC. This encodes CASSSDRAAYEQYF. The whole variable domain, remainder taken from reference TRBV5-1 and TRBJ2-7, is KAGVTQTPRYLIKTRGQQVTLSCSPISGHRSVSWYQQTPGQGLQFLFEYFSETQRNKGNFPGRFSGRQFSNSRSEMNVSTLELGDSALYLCASSSDRAAYEQYFGPGTRLTVT.

In its sample, this clonotype was seen a few times. One base away lies a much larger clone, so this may be a sequencing read error. Since no conserved phenylalanine or tryptophan closes the CDR3, a read error is the likely cause. The genes are TRBV20-1 and TRBJ2-7; D is undetermined. The CDR3 is 13 residues long. In germline, CDR1 is DFQATT, CDR2 SNEGSKA (reference sequence). The V and J ends lost 5 bases and 7 bases respectively, with 18 bases between them. The CDR3: CSAGRGPVREQYL. The CDR3 bases are TGCAGTGCTGGCAGAGGACCGGTTCGAGAGCAGTACCTC.

This clonotype was picked up a small number of times. This rearrangement joins TRBV6-1 to TRBJ2-2; 10 nucleotides match TRBD2. J was trimmed by 7 bases and V by 6 bases; bases with no gene match: 8. Germline-derived CDR1 and CDR2 are MNHNS and SASEGT. This CDR3 comprises 15 residues. The CDR3 nucleotides are TGTGCCAGCAGGTCTAGCGGGGGCCGGGGCGGGGAGCTGTTTTTT. Amino acids: CASRSSGGRGGELFF.

The chain combines TRBV20-1 with TRBJ2-7; D may be TRBD1 (5 bases). Germline CDR1 is DFQATT and CDR2 is SNEGSKA (reference sequence). CDR3 length: 13 residues. Trimming took 2 bases from V and 5 from J, leaving 13 bases between them. The CDR3 bases are TGCAGTGCTAGACCTAGGGGTATCCACGAGCAGTACTTC. Its translation is CSARPRGIHEQYF.